These 5 T cell receptor beta chains share one sample of origin, sequenced in a study of spatial heterogeneity in lung cancer. From the 5' RACE reads, TCRdb called clonotypes with MiXCR, one entry per CDR3 protein. This table holds 20,000 or so distinct CDR3 sequences, over 3% found once. The time point denotes: sample taken at primary tumor resection. The sequences come from PBMCs, collected at surgery. These receptor sequences come from a female donor with early-stage non-small cell lung cancer.

The sample holds many counts of this clonotype. The gene calls are TRBV24-1 and TRBJ2-3; D not certain. V gave up 3 bases and J gave up 1 base, with 10 bases separating them. This CDR3 comprises 15 residues. The germline V gene encodes CDR1 KGHDR and CDR2 SFDVKD. The CDR3 DNA follows: TGTGCCACCAGTGATCCCTCCGACGGCACAGATACGCAGTATTTT. Translating it yields CATSDPSDGTDTQYF.

This clonotype was observed at least ten times. V gene TRBV6-5 combines with J gene TRBJ2-7; TRBD2 agrees at 7 bases. The CDR3 extends over 19 amino acids. The germline V gene has CDR1 MNHEY and CDR2 SVGAGI. The V gene end was trimmed by 0 bases and the J gene end by 4 bases; junction bases not matched to a gene: 18. CDR3 in DNA: TGTGCCAGCAGTTACTCGAGAGAGTTTTTGGCGGGAGTCTCTTACGAGCAGTACTTC. It translates to CASSYSREFLAGVSYEQYF.

This clonotype has just a few counts. V usage is TRBV7-3 and J usage is TRBJ2-1; D gene uncertain. The CDR3 spans 12 residues. Trimming removed 5 bases from V and 5 bases from J, with 7 bases in between. Per germline, CDR1 SGHTA and CDR2 FQGTGA. The CDR3 loop reads CASSQANNEQFF. In nucleotides, the CDR3 is TGTGCCAGCAGCCAGGCTAACAATGAGCAGTTCTTC.

CDR3 in amino acids: CASSLEIQGNTQYF. The CDR3 nucleotides read TGTGCCAGCAGCTTAGAGATACAGGGGAATACGCAGTATTTT. The rearrangement joins TRBV13 to TRBJ2-3; 7 nucleotides agree with TRBD1. After removal of 1 base from V and 7 bases from J, the junction contained 5 bases not matched to a gene. This CDR3 comprises 14 residues. Germline V CDR1 and CDR2: PRHDT, FYEKMQ (reference sequence).

In its sample, this clonotype was seen many times. This chain uses TRBV12-3 or TRBV12-4 with TRBJ1-3; 7 bases agree with TRBD1. This CDR3 contains 13 residues. Trimming at V came to 6 bases and at J to 2 bases, leaving 1 base not matched to a gene. The CDR3 coding sequence is TGTGCCAGCAGAACAGGGGCTGGAAACACCATATATTTT. As protein: CASRTGAGNTIYF.